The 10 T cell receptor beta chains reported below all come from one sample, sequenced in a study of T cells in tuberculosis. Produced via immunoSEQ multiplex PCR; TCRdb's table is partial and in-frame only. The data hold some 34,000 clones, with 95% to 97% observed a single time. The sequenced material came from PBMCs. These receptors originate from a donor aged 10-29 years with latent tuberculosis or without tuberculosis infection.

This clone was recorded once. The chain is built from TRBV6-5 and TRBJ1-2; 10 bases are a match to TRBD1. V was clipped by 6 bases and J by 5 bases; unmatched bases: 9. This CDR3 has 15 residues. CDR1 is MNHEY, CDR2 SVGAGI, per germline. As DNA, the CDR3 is TGTGCCAGCAGCGCTGGGACAGGGGAATCGTATGGCTACACCTTC. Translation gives CASSAGTGESYGYTF.

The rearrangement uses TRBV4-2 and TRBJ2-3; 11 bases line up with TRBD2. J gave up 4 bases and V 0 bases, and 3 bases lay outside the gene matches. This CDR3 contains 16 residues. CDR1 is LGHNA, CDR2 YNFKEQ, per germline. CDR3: CASSQDHSGGADTQYF. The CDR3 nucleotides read TGTGCCAGCAGCCAAGATCATAGCGGGGGGGCAGATACGCAGTATTTT.

CDR3 sequence reads: CASSKLGADTQYF. The CDR3 coding sequence is TGTGCCAGCAGCAAGCTAGGGGCAGATACGCAGTATTTT. The rearrangement joins TRBV9 to TRBJ2-3; a possible D gene is TRBD1 (5 bases). Trimming took 4 bases from V and 4 from J, leaving 10 bases between them. The V gene's germline CDR1 is SGDLS and CDR2 YYNGEE. This CDR3 comprises 13 residues.

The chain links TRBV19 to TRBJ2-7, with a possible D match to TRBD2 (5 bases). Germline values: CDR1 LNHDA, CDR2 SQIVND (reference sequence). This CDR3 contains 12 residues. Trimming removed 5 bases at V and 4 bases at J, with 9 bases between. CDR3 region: CASSLAGYEQYF. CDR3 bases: TGTGCCAGTAGTCTAGCAGGTTACGAGCAGTACTTC.

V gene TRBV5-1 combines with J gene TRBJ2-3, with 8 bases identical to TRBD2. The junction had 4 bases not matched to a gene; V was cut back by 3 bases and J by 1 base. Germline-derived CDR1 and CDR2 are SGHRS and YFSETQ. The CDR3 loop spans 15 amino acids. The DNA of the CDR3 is TGCGCCAGCAGCTATACTAGCGGAGGCACAGATACGCAGTATTTT. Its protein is CASSYTSGGTDTQYF.

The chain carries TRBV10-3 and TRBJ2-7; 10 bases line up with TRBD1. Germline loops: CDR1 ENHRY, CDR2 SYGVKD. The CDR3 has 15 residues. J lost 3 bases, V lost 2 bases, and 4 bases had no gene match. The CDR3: CAISEPWTGGYEQYF. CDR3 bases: TGTGCCATCAGTGAGCCTTGGACAGGGGGCTACGAGCAGTACTTC.

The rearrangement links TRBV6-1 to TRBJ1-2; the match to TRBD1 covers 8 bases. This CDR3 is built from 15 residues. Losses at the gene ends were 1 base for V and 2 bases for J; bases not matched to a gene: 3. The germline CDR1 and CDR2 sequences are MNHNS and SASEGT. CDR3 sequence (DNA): TGTGCCAGCAGTGAAGGACAGGGGTACAACTATGGCTACACCTTC. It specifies CASSEGQGYNYGYTF.

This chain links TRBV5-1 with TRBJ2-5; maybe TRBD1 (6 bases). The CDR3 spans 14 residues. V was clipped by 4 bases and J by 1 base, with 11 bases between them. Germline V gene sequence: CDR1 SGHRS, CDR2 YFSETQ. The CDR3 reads CASSLGARQETQYF. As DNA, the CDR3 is TGCGCCAGCAGCCTGGGGGCGCGCCAAGAGACCCAGTACTTC.

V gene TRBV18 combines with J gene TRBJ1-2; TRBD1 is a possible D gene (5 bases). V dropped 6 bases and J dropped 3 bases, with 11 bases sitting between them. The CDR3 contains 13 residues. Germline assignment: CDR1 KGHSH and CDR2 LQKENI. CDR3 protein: CASSQGVDYGYTF. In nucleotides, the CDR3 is TGTGCCAGCTCTCAAGGGGTGGACTATGGCTACACCTTC.

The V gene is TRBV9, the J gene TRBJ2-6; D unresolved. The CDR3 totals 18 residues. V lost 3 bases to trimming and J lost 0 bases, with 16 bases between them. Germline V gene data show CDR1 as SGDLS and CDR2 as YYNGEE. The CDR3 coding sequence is TGTGCCAGCAGCGCAGTTGGCTTGAGGTCCTCTGGGGCCAACGTCCTGACTTTC. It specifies CASSAVGLRSSGANVLTF.